One and the same sample provided the 27 T cell receptor beta chains below, sequenced in a study of T cells expressing NK-cell markers. One entry per CDR3 protein, without DNA, is what TCRdb gives after re-calling the 5' RACE reads. The listing contains approximately 150,000 distinct CDR3 sequences. What was sequenced was blood T cells: a sorted CD56 or NKG2C T cell subset, CD4+ or CD8+ T cells, or bulk PBMC T cells (not recorded which). Receptors originate from a man between 18 and 29 years old in good health.

The rearrangement links TRBV20-1 to TRBJ2-1. Germline CDR1 is DFQATT and CDR2 is SNEGSKA (reference sequence). CDR3 length: 16 amino acids. This CDR3 is CSARDRQGAPYNEQFF.

The J gene is TRBJ1-6, the V gene TRBV12-3 or TRBV12-4; checking the TCRdb D call of TRBD1 is not possible without DNA. CDR3 length: 14 amino acids. The CDR3 sequence: CASSLSTGGKSLHF.

The chain carries TRBV20-1 and TRBJ1-4; TCRdb's D gene call, TRBD1, goes unchecked for lack of DNA. CDR1 and CDR2 from the germline V gene are DFQATT and SNEGSKA (reference sequence). There are 14 residues in the CDR3. CDR3 sequence: CSAWGWRTNEKLFF.

CDR3 amino acids: CSADQDTEAFF. V and J are TRBV20-1 and TRBJ1-1. Looked up from germline, CDR1 is DFQATT and CDR2 is SNEGSKA (reference sequence). This CDR3 contains 11 residues.

The chain recombines TRBV5-6 with TRBJ2-1; TCRdb names TRBD2, which stays unverified in the absence of DNA. This CDR3 has 14 amino acids. In germline, CDR1 is SGHDT, CDR2 YYEEEE. The chain's CDR3 is CASSFGLAYNEQFF.

This rearrangement joins TRBV27 to TRBJ2-3; TCRdb designates TRBD2, a call that cannot be tested without DNA. This CDR3 spans 15 amino acids. Germline V gene lookup returns CDR1 MNHEY and CDR2 SMNVEV (reference sequence). CDR3 region: CASSPRDGPTDTQYF.

J is TRBJ1-2 and V is TRBV12-3 or TRBV12-4; TCRdb's D gene call, TRBD1, goes unchecked for lack of DNA. The CDR3 runs to 17 residues. This chain's CDR3 is CASSPPFGQGANYGYTF.

The V call is TRBV2, the J call TRBJ2-1; the D call of TRBD2 rests on TCRdb alone, since no DNA is present to check it. The CDR3 totals 14 residues. Germline CDR1 SNHLY, CDR2 FYNNEI. The CDR3 here is CASSTSGAYNEQFF.

The V call is TRBV11-1, the J call TRBJ2-1; TCRdb returns TRBD2, unconfirmable since there is no DNA. Germline CDR1 and CDR2: SGHAT and FQDESV (reference sequence). This CDR3 comprises 18 residues. The CDR3 sequence: CASSSSPGASRKVAEQFF.

The chain couples TRBV12-3 or TRBV12-4 to TRBJ1-4; TCRdb selects TRBD1, and the lack of DNA leaves this call unchecked. The CDR3 has 12 amino acids. The CDR3 sequence is CASTYSGEKLFF.

This chain joins TRBV15 and TRBJ2-1; no DNA is available, so the TRBD1 call from TCRdb remains unchecked. The CDR3 covers 14 residues. Germline V gene sequence: CDR1 LNHNV, CDR2 YYDKDF (reference sequence). The chain's CDR3 is CATDDGRTPGEQFF.

V gene TRBV30 combines with J gene TRBJ2-2; TCRdb's D call, TRBD1, is unchecked because there is no DNA. Germline loops: CDR1 GTSNPN, CDR2 SVGIG (reference sequence). CDR3 size: 15 residues. CDR3 protein: CAWRAGTLNTGELFF. The whole variable domain, filled in from reference TRBV30 and TRBJ2-2, reads SQTIHQWPATLVQPVGSPLSLECTVEGTSNPNLYWYRQAAGRGLQLLFYSVGIGQISSEVPQNLSASRPQDRQFILSSKKLLLSDSGFYLCAWRAGTLNTGELFFGEGSRLTVL.

The chain combines TRBV6-5 with TRBJ2-7; TCRdb gives TRBD2 as the D gene, but with no DNA this cannot be confirmed. There are 16 residues in the CDR3. Germline lookup yields CDR1 MNHEY and CDR2 SVGAGI. The CDR3 loop is CASSYSKGTSGTNQYF.

The chain recombines TRBV10-3 with TRBJ2-1; TCRdb's D call, TRBD2, is unchecked because there is no DNA. CDR3 length equals 19 residues. Per germline, CDR1 ENHRY and CDR2 SYGVKD. The CDR3 loop is CAISESESGRPSSYNEQFF.

The J gene is TRBJ1-2, the V gene TRBV4-1; TCRdb's D call, TRBD1, is unchecked because there is no DNA. CDR1 MGHRA and CDR2 YSYEKL come from the germline V gene. The CDR3 contains 17 residues. CDR3 sequence reads: CASSPVPGQGEGDGYTF.

This rearrangement joins TRBV19 to TRBJ2-7; lacking DNA, the TRBD1 call made by TCRdb goes unchecked. This CDR3 has 15 residues. Germline V lookup: CDR1 LNHDA, CDR2 SQIVND (reference sequence). CDR3 sequence reads: CASSGPGQGAHEQYF. The full variable domain, with the rest looked up from reference TRBV19 and TRBJ2-7, is DGGITQSPKYLFRKEGQNVTLSCEQNLNHDAMYWYRQDPGQGLRLIYYSQIVNDFQKGDIAEGYSVSREKKESFPLTVTSAQKNPTAFYLCASSGPGQGAHEQYFGPGTRLTVT.

The J gene is TRBJ2-3, the V gene TRBV7-2. This CDR3 is built from 12 residues. Germline CDR1 SGHTA, CDR2 FQGNSA. CDR3 in amino acids: CASTPRADTQYF.

The chain uses TRBV12-3 or TRBV12-4 and TRBJ2-3. The CDR3 consists of 14 residues. CDR3 amino acids: CASRLAESTDTQYF.

This chain connects TRBV6-2 or TRBV6-3 to TRBJ2-1. The CDR3 is 12 residues long. The germline V gene has CDR1 MNHEY and CDR2 SVGEGT. The CDR3 region is CASSYPPDEQFF.

The chain recombines TRBV5-6 with TRBJ2-1; the D gene TCRdb calls, TRBD2, cannot be checked with no DNA. The CDR3 spans 14 residues. Germline CDR1 is SGHDT and CDR2 is YYEEEE. CDR3 in amino acids: CASSLGTSGIGEFF.

CDR3 loop: CAWSVLTGEQFF. This chain uses TRBV30 with TRBJ2-1; TCRdb names TRBD1, which stays unverified in the absence of DNA. The germline V gene encodes CDR1 GTSNPN and CDR2 SVGIG (reference sequence). The CDR3 is made up of 12 amino acids. The full variable domain, its missing parts supplied by reference TRBV30 and TRBJ2-1, is SQTIHQWPATLVQPVGSPLSLECTVEGTSNPNLYWYRQAAGRGLQLLFYSVGIGQISSEVPQNLSASRPQDRQFILSSKKLLLSDSGFYLCAWSVLTGEQFFGPGTRLTVL.

The J gene is TRBJ2-2, the V gene TRBV5-1; the TRBD2 assignment by TCRdb is unverifiable without DNA. This CDR3 has 16 amino acids. Germline V gene data show CDR1 as SGHRS and CDR2 as YFSETQ. The CDR3 spells CASSLEAGETTGELFF.

This sequence joins TRBV4-1 and TRBJ2-5. The germline V gene encodes CDR1 MGHRA and CDR2 YSYEKL. This CDR3 is 14 amino acids long. CDR3 residues: CASSHLSVGETQYF.

The chain links TRBV6-1 to TRBJ1-4; TCRdb names TRBD1, which stays unverified in the absence of DNA. The CDR3 has 14 residues. Germline assignment: CDR1 MNHNS and CDR2 SASEGT. The CDR3 loop reads CASSSGTGLIELFF.

The chain recombines TRBV13 with TRBJ2-1; TCRdb indicates TRBD2, and absent DNA this call remains unverified. Germline CDR1 reads PRHDT; CDR2 reads FYEKMQ (reference sequence). The CDR3 has 15 residues. CDR3 sequence reads: CASSSGLAIGNEQFF.

The J gene is TRBJ2-5, the V gene TRBV15; TCRdb indicates TRBD2, and absent DNA this call remains unverified. The germline V gene encodes CDR1 LNHNV and CDR2 YYDKDF (reference sequence). The CDR3 sequence is 17 residues long. The CDR3 sequence is CATSRDISHNGRETQYF.

The J gene is TRBJ2-3, the V gene TRBV14; TCRdb indicates TRBD2, and absent DNA this call remains unverified. The CDR3 is 17 amino acids. Germline assignment: CDR1 SGHDN and CDR2 FVKESK. The CDR3 loop is CASSQLSSGRLEDTQYF.